The 12 T cell receptor beta chains listed next were all sequenced from one sample in a study of cytomegalovirus exposure and HLA in healthy donors. TCRdb keeps only in-frame clones here, not all; method: immunoSEQ multiplex PCR. Of some 120,000 clones listed, about 84% are singletons. The sample comprised PBMCs. Receptors were obtained from a woman between 25 and 40 years old in good health and CMV-seronegative.

This chain joins TRBV28 and TRBJ1-1; D unresolved. Trimming left V 2 bases short and J 1 base short, with 8 bases between. In germline, CDR1 is MDHEN, CDR2 SYDVKM. CDR3 length equals 14 residues. The CDR3 is CASSLGQKNTEAFF. CDR3 DNA sequence: TGTGCCAGCAGTTTAGGCCAGAAGAACACTGAAGCTTTCTTT.

The J gene is TRBJ2-2, the V gene TRBV4-1; 12 positions match TRBD2. Trimming removed 0 bases from V and 8 bases from J; junction bases left unmatched: 19. The CDR3 runs 21 residues. From germline, CDR1 is MGHRA and CDR2 YSYEKL. The CDR3 here is CASSQESPVTSGGPSRGELFF. The DNA for the CDR3 is TGCGCCAGCAGCCAAGAGTCCCCCGTCACTAGCGGGGGGCCAAGTAGGGGGGAGCTGTTTTTT.

This clone is a singleton in its sample. The gene calls are TRBV15 and TRBJ2-7, with D tentatively TRBD1 (5 bases). Germline values: CDR1 LNHNV, CDR2 YYDKDF (reference sequence). Trimming removed 0 bases at V and 5 bases at J, with 14 bases between. The CDR3 contains 15 residues. In nucleotides, the CDR3 is TGTGCCACCAGCAGAGACCCCACAGGTATCCACGAGCAGTACTTC. Its translation is CATSRDPTGIHEQYF.

This rearrangement joins TRBV11-1 to TRBJ2-1; D remains unclear. The CDR3 consists of 12 residues. Germline-derived CDR1 and CDR2 are SGHAT and FQDESV (reference sequence). Trimming pared 3 bases from V and 8 bases from J, leaving 8 bases between. This chain's CDR3 is CASSFSRDEQFF. CDR3 nucleotides: TGTGCCAGCAGCTTTTCCCGGGATGAGCAGTTCTTC.

This chain links TRBV6-5 with TRBJ2-7, with TRBD2 matching 8 bases. Germline trimming cut 5 bases from V and 3 bases from J; bases unmatched to any gene: 6. The CDR3 sequence is 14 residues long. Per the germline V gene, CDR1 is MNHEY and CDR2 is SVGAGI. The CDR3 loop reads CASSPGGAGYEQYF. Here the CDR3 DNA reads TGTGCCAGCAGTCCCGGGGGGGCGGGCTACGAGCAGTACTTC.

The V and J genes are TRBV15 and TRBJ2-5; D is possibly TRBD1 (5 bases). This CDR3 has 15 amino acids. The V gene lost 1 base and the J gene lost 5 bases, with 14 bases spanning the gap. CDR1 LNHNV and CDR2 YYDKDF come from the germline V gene (reference sequence). The CDR3 coding sequence is TGTGCCACCAGCAGAGCACGTACCCGACAGGAGACCCAGTACTTC. Protein: CATSRARTRQETQYF.

The gene calls are TRBV10-3 and TRBJ2-3; tentative D call: TRBD1 (5 bases). Per germline, CDR1 ENHRY and CDR2 SYGVKD. Trimming removed 3 bases from V and 0 bases from J, with 10 bases in between. The CDR3 spans 15 residues. The CDR3 sequence is CAISDATASTDTQYF. The DNA for the CDR3 is TGTGCCATCAGTGACGCGACAGCTAGCACAGATACGCAGTATTTT.

In DNA, the CDR3 is TGCGCCAGCAGCGCCCGGGACAGGGGCGCTGGCTACACCTTC. Translated: CASSARDRGAGYTF. The chain uses TRBV5-1 and TRBJ1-2; 10 nucleotides line up with TRBD1. Germline V gene sequence: CDR1 SGHRS, CDR2 YFSETQ. V dropped 4 bases and J dropped 7; count of bases not matched to a gene: 7. The CDR3 has 14 residues.

V is TRBV11-2 and J is TRBJ1-4; tentative D call: TRBD1 (6 bases). This CDR3 is built from 16 residues. Germline V gives CDR1 SGHAT, CDR2 FQNNGV. Deletions cut 4 bases from V and 5 bases from J, with 17 bases between. This CDR3 reads CASSSAWGGQNEKLFF. CDR3 DNA: TGTGCCAGCAGCTCCGCTTGGGGGGGCCAGAATGAAAAACTGTTTTTT.

The chain uses TRBV7-2 and TRBJ1-4; D unresolved. V lost 5 bases, J lost 8 bases, and 15 bases lay in between. This CDR3 has 14 amino acids. Germline lookup yields CDR1 SGHTA and CDR2 FQGNSA. CDR3 protein: CASSPRGFDEKLFF. In nucleotides, the CDR3 is TGTGCCAGCAGCCCGCGCGGGTTCGACGAAAAACTGTTTTTT. The full variable domain, its missing parts supplied by reference TRBV7-2 and TRBJ1-4, is GAGVSQSPSNKVTEKGKDVELRCDPISGHTALYWYRQSLGQGLEFLIYFQGNSAPDKSGLPSDRFSAERTGGSVSTLTIQRTQQEDSAVYLCASSPRGFDEKLFFGSGTQLSVL.

The chain is built from TRBV19 and TRBJ1-2, with 11 bases lining up with TRBD1. The CDR3 is made up of 17 amino acids. Germline V gene lookup returns CDR1 LNHDA and CDR2 SQIVND (reference sequence). J was trimmed by 6 bases and V by 4 bases; bases with no gene match: 13. CDR3 DNA: TGTGCCAGTAGTAGTACATTCGGACAGGGGGCTAGTGATGGCTACACCTTC. Amino acids: CASSSTFGQGASDGYTF. Full variable domain (missing parts from reference TRBV19 and TRBJ1-2): DGGITQSPKYLFRKEGQNVTLSCEQNLNHDAMYWYRQDPGQGLRLIYYSQIVNDFQKGDIAEGYSVSREKKESFPLTVTSAQKNPTAFYLCASSSTFGQGASDGYTFGSGTRLTVV.

A few counts support this clone. This chain uses TRBV4-1 with TRBJ1-5; 7 nucleotides match TRBD1. V gave up 0 bases and J gave up 4 bases; unmatched junction bases: 0. Germline CDR1 MGHRA, CDR2 YSYEKL. There are 14 residues in the CDR3. In DNA, the CDR3 is TGCGCCAGCAGCCAAGAGGACAGGAATCAGCCCCAGCATTTT. Residues: CASSQEDRNQPQHF.